This T cell receptor beta chain was documented in a study of shared clonotypes between healthy human individuals. Points from the study as a whole: Clonotype sharing levels among donors were expected to vary with sequencing depth.

Donors were healthy HIV-negative adults without recently reported acute infections or vaccinations. A note on this clone: Its target is not known.

This table comes from immunoSEQ multiplex PCR, and its TCRdb copy is limited to in-frame clones, with some not included. The table includes roughly 2.2 million clones, around 93% detected once. V was cut by 0 bases and J by 0 bases, with 9 bases left in between. The CDR3 has 15 residues. Germline V lookup: CDR1 MNHEY, CDR2 SVGAGI. The TCR comes from a man younger than 35 in good health. Some clones in this sample may be carry-over from other donors' samples. The chain recombines TRBV6-5 with TRBJ2-7; D uncertain. Sequencing was done on a sample of naive CD4+ T cells from PBMCs. Noted subset: CD45RA+ positively selected. The CDR3 DNA is TGTGCCAGCAGTTACTCCTTCCCCAGCTCCTACGAGCAGTACTTC. Amino acid sequence: CASSYSFPSSYEQYF.